This entry features one T cell receptor (beta chain) sequence. The sample comes from a study of blood T cell repertoires in COVID-19. Study overall: Donors in the United States, Italy and Spain gave samples during acute or convalescent COVID-19. T cells, B-cell-depleted T cells, or PBMCs supplied cDNA or gDNA.

In the authors' workflow: Using reference gene primer amplification, nucleated cell counts were estimated. The protocol was immunoSEQ multiplex PCR, while the TCRdb copy is restricted to in-frame clones and leaves out a portion. V and J calls plus clone size are reproduced from that table; the DNA served to infer D and trimming. The table shows some 240,000 clones, with 75% to 90% occurring only once. The CDR3 loop spans 15 amino acids. V gave up 8 bases and J gave up 2 bases; unmatched junction bases: 9. Germline V CDR1 and CDR2: SEHNR, FQNEAQ (reference sequence). The sequence was obtained from a woman between 40 and 55 years old who had recovered from COVID-19. The chain joins TRBV7-9 to TRBJ2-3; 8 bases align to TRBD2. The sample comprised peripheral blood. CDR3 protein: CASPRGGLPTDTQYF. The CDR3 region has the DNA TGTGCCAGCCCCCGGGGGGGCTTACCCACAGATACGCAGTATTTT.